This T cell receptor (beta chain) comes out of a study of cytomegalovirus exposure and HLA in healthy donors. 13 Jbeta primers and 60 Vbeta primers were used for the PCR. Generated by immunoSEQ multiplex PCR, the TCRdb table keeps only in-frame clones and is missing some. The repertoire has approximately 110,000 clones, 15% to 17% of them found once; the top ten carry 1.5% to 2%. V lost 3 bases, J lost 1 base, and 5 bases stayed unmatched. Germline V gives CDR1 SGHRS, CDR2 YFSETQ. The CDR3 loop spans 16 amino acids. This chain links TRBV5-1 with TRBJ2-2; 8 nucleotides line up with TRBD1. This clonotype originated in a woman aged 18-29 years in good health and CMV-seronegative. Sequencing input: PBMCs. Here the CDR3 DNA reads TGCGCCAGCAGCTGGACCGGGACAGGGAACACCGGGGAGCTGTTTTTT. It is translated as CASSWTGTGNTGELFF.